Here is one T cell receptor (beta chain) with its context. Its antigen is as yet unknown. Sequenced by immunoSEQ multiplex PCR; TCRdb stores in-frame clones only, minus some. The profile shows about 140,000 clones, 80% to 95% of them singletons. This sample is part of a study of T cell responses to AZD1222 COVID-19 vaccine. General study points: Regions 160-218 and 743-854 dominated among vaccine-associated CD4 TCRs spanning spike. Within unmutated variant regions lay the reported targets of nearly half of spike-specific TCRs. The peak T cell response came first, and repertoires were sampled only after it.

The V and J ends lost 3 bases and 3 bases, in that order; junction bases with no gene match: 6. The CDR3 sequence is 15 residues long. Germline V gene lookup returns CDR1 KGHDR and CDR2 SFDVKD. The TCR originated in an adult in good health. The J gene is TRBJ2-7, the V gene TRBV24-1, with 8 bases matching TRBD1. The material was peripheral blood, obtained on day 0 of AZD1222 vaccination. The CDR3 is CATSDINRGVYEQYF. In DNA form, the CDR3 reads TGTGCCACCAGTGATATTAACAGGGGGGTCTACGAGCAGTACTTC.